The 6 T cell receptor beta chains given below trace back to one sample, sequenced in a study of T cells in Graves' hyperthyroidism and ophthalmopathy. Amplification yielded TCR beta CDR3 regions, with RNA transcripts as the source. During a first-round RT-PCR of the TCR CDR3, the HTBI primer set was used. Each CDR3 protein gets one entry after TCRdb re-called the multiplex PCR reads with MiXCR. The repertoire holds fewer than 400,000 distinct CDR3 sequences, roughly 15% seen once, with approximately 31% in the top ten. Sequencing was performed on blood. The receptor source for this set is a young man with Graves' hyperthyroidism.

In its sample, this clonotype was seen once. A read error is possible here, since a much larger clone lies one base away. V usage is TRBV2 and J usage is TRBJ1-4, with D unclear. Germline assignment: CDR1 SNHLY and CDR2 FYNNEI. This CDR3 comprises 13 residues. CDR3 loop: CVSHWQSNEKLFF. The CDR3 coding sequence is TGTGTCAGCCACTGGCAGTCCAATGAAAAACTGTTTTTT.

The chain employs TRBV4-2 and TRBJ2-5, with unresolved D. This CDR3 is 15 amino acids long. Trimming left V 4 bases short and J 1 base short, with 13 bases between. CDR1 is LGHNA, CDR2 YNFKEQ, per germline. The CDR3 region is CASSPVITPQETQYF. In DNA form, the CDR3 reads TGTGCCAGCAGCCCGGTAATCACGCCCCAAGAGACCCAGTACTTC.

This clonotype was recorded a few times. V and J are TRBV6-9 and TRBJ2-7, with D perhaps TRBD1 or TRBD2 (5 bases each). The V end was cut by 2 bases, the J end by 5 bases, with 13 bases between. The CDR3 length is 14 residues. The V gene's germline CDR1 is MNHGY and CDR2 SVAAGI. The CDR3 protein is CASSYGGVIHEQYF. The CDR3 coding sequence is TGTGCCAGCAGTTATGGGGGAGTTATCCACGAGCAGTACTTC.

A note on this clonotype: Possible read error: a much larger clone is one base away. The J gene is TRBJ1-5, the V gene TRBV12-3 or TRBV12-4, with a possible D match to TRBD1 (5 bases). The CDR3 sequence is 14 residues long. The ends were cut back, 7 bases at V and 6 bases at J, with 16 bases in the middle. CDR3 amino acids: CASTWGFSSQPQHF. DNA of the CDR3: TGTGCCAGCACCTGGGGGTTCTCGAGTCAGCCCCAGCATTTT.

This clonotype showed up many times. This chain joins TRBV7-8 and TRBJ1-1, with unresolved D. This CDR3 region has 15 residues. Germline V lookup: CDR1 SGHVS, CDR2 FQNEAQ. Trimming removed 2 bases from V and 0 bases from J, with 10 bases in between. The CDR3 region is CASSLSPTLNTEAFF. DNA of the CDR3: TGTGCCAGCAGCTTATCCCCGACGTTGAACACTGAAGCTTTCTTT.

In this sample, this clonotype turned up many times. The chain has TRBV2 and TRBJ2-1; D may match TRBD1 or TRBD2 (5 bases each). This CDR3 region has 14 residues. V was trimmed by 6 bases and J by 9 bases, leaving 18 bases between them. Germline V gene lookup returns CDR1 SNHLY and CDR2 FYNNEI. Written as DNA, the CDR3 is TGTGCCAGCAGGGGGGATGTGCGATACGGTGAGCAGTTCTTC. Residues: CASRGDVRYGEQFF.